This entry lists 17 T cell receptor beta chains sequenced from one sample in a study of metastatic and nonmetastatic thyroid tumors. TCRdb used MiXCR to call clones anew from the PCR reads. The repertoire includes approximately 70,000 clones, 15% to 20% of them detected once, and 9.5% to 15% sits in the top ten. All patients were treatment-naive before thyroid surgery. The sequenced material came from blood. The receptor source for this set is a female donor with papillary thyroid cancer or a benign thyroid nodule (not recorded which). Some clones in this sample may be carry-over from other donors' samples.

The chain recombines TRBV7-2 with TRBJ1-6; D might be TRBD1 (5 bases). Trimming removed 0 bases from V and 10 bases from J, with 19 bases in between. Germline CDR1 reads SGHTA; CDR2 reads FQGNSA. The CDR3 totals 17 residues. This CDR3 is CASSLASGGNPRSPLHF. CDR3 nucleotide sequence: TGTGCCAGCAGCTTAGCGTCGGGGGGAAATCCTCGGTCACCCCTCCACTTT.

V usage is TRBV2 and J usage is TRBJ2-2; TRBD2 aligns across 11 bases. The CDR3 contains 19 residues. J lost 0 bases, V lost 5 bases, and 11 bases had no gene match. Germline V CDR1 and CDR2: SNHLY, FYNNEI. The CDR3 spells CASSLPGLAAESNTGELFF. DNA for the CDR3: TGTGCCAGCAGTCTTCCGGGACTAGCGGCCGAATCGAACACCGGGGAGCTGTTTTTT.

This clone was picked up many times. For the CDR3, the DNA is TGTGCCAGCAGTGATAGGGGGGATAATTCACCCCTCCACTTT. This sequence encodes CASSDRGDNSPLHF. This chain joins TRBV6-1 and TRBJ1-6, with D maybe TRBD1 (6 bases). The CDR3 is 14 residues long. Trimming shortened V by 3 bases and J by 5 bases, and 8 bases separated the two germline ends. Looked up from germline, CDR1 is MNHNS and CDR2 is SASEGT.

This clone was detected only a few times. This sequence joins TRBV2 and TRBJ2-7; 10 bases align to TRBD2. The germline V gene encodes CDR1 SNHLY and CDR2 FYNNEI. This CDR3 is 15 amino acids long. The V segment lost 1 base and the J segment 4 bases; nucleotides outside the gene matches: 4. CDR3 residues: CASSEGRTSGYEQYF. CDR3 nucleotide sequence: TGTGCCAGCAGTGAAGGAAGGACTAGCGGTTACGAGCAGTACTTC.

This clone was observed a few times. This rearrangement joins TRBV6-1 to TRBJ1-5, with unresolved D. Germline loops: CDR1 MNHNS, CDR2 SASEGT. V lost 6 bases, J lost 0 bases, and 3 bases lay in between. This CDR3 is built from 12 residues. The DNA of the CDR3 is TGTGCCAGCAGGGCTAGCAATCAGCCCCAGCATTTT. Translating it yields CASRASNQPQHF.

This chain joins TRBV7-3 and TRBJ2-7; D is possibly TRBD1 or TRBD2 (5 bases each). This CDR3 has 18 amino acids. V was cut by 3 bases and J by 3 bases, with 24 bases left in between. In germline, CDR1 is SGHTA, CDR2 FQGTGA. Here the CDR3 reads CASSFPPPRDGSCYEQYF. CDR3 DNA sequence: TGTGCCAGCAGCTTTCCCCCCCCTCGGGACGGATCCTGCTACGAGCAGTACTTC. The full variable domain, completed using reference TRBV7-3 and TRBJ2-7, is GAGVSQTPSNKVTEKGKYVELRCDPISGHTALYWYRQSLGQGPEFLIYFQGTGAADDSGLPNDRFFAVRPEGSVSTLKIQRTERGDSAVYLCASSFPPPRDGSCYEQYFGPGTRLTVT.

This clone was picked up many times. CDR3 in DNA: TGTGCCAGCAGTCAACCGGGTCTGGCTGGAAACACCATATATTTT. Translating it yields CASSQPGLAGNTIYF. The chain joins TRBV6-1 to TRBJ1-3, with D uncertain. CDR1 MNHNS and CDR2 SASEGT come from the germline V gene. Trimming took 5 bases from V and 2 from J, leaving 13 bases between them. The CDR3 totals 15 residues.

This clone has ten or more counts. The V and J genes are TRBV6-1 and TRBJ1-4; D uncertain. CDR1 is MNHNS and CDR2 is SASEGT in the germline V gene. Trimming took 8 bases from V and 4 from J, leaving 14 bases between them. This CDR3 has 14 residues. The CDR3 region has the DNA TGTGCCAGCCGTCCGGGGTTCGGTAATGAAAAACTGTTTTTT. It yields the protein CASRPGFGNEKLFF.

This clone appeared many times. The rearrangement links TRBV28 to TRBJ2-7; 11 nucleotides match TRBD2. This CDR3 spans 15 amino acids. From germline, CDR1 is MDHEN and CDR2 SYDVKM. J gave up 2 bases and V 5 bases, and 5 bases lay outside the gene matches. The chain's CDR3 is CASSLLAGGPYEQYF. CDR3 DNA sequence: TGTGCCAGCAGTCTGTTAGCGGGAGGGCCCTACGAGCAGTACTTC.

The V call is TRBV18, the J call TRBJ2-1, with a weak D call TRBD1 (6 bases). Per germline, CDR1 KGHSH and CDR2 LQKENI. V shed 3 bases and J shed 4 bases, with 13 bases lying between them. The CDR3 spans 15 residues. The CDR3, as DNA: TGTGCCAGCTCACCGAATGTTGGACAGTACAATGAGCAGTTCTTC. Translating it yields CASSPNVGQYNEQFF.

This clone has a handful of counts. V gene TRBV6-1 combines with J gene TRBJ2-1; perhaps TRBD1 as D (5 bases). The CDR3 spans 13 residues. Trimming took off 0 bases at V and 5 bases at J, with 5 bases between the two ends. From germline, CDR1 is MNHNS and CDR2 SASEGT. CDR3 residues: CASSEAGHNEQFF. The CDR3 bases are TGTGCCAGCAGTGAAGCGGGGCACAATGAGCAGTTCTTC.

This clone was seen more than once but under ten times. V is TRBV6-6 and J is TRBJ1-5; D remains unclear. Per the germline V gene, CDR1 is MNHNY and CDR2 is SVGAGI (reference sequence). The V end lost 0 bases, the J end lost 7 bases, and 19 bases lay between the germline ends. The CDR3 consists of 17 residues. CDR3 in DNA: TGTGCCAGCAGTTACTCGATGACCCGGGCTTCATTGCAGCCCCAGCATTTT. It is translated as CASSYSMTRASLQPQHF.

This clone has just a few counts. A much larger clone differs by one base, so this may be a read error. The same CDR3 also results from other DNA sequences found in this sample. The CDR3 sequence: CIPPGQGTDTQYF. CDR3 bases: TGCATACCTCCGGGACAGGGTACAGATACGCAGTATTTT. The gene calls are TRBV29-1 and TRBJ2-3; 9 nucleotides line up with TRBD1. The CDR3 consists of 13 residues. The V gene's germline CDR1 is SQVTM and CDR2 ANQGSEA.

By share of the sample, this clone is medium-sized (0.01 to 0.1%). The V and J genes are TRBV4-1 and TRBJ2-7; 9 bases fit TRBD1. This CDR3 has 18 residues. Germline loops: CDR1 MGHRA, CDR2 YSYEKL. J was trimmed by 3 bases and V by 4 bases; bases with no gene match: 16. The CDR3 DNA is TGCGCCAGCAGCCGAATCGACTTAACAGGGGGCCAAGGCTACGAGCAGTACTTC. Residues: CASSRIDLTGGQGYEQYF.

Concerning this clone itself: This may be a read error, as it is one base from a much larger clone. Other nucleotide sequences from this sample produce the same CDR3. This chain uses TRBV7-9 with TRBJ2-3; D is unclear. The CDR3 contains 13 residues. Germline lookup yields CDR1 SEHNR and CDR2 FQNEAQ (reference sequence). CDR3 sequence (DNA): TGTGCCAGCAGCTACAGCGACACAGATACTCAGTATTTT. Its translation is CASSYSDTDTQYF.

The sample holds many counts of this clone. The chain recombines TRBV4-2 with TRBJ2-1; the match to TRBD2 covers 13 bases. Looked up from germline, CDR1 is LGHNA and CDR2 is YNFKEQ. This CDR3 spans 18 amino acids. The V gene end was trimmed by 3 bases and the J gene end by 2 bases; junction bases not matched to a gene: 7. In nucleotides, the CDR3 is TGTGCCAGCAGCCAGGACGGACTAGCGGGAGCTCCCTACAATGAGCAGTTCTTC. Protein product: CASSQDGLAGAPYNEQFF.

This chain uses TRBV11-3 with TRBJ2-5; D unclear. Germline V gives CDR1 SGHNT, CDR2 YENEEA. Trimming cost V 0 bases and J 3 bases, with 11 bases left between them. The CDR3 extends over 15 amino acids. The CDR3 coding sequence is TGTGCCAGCAGCTTAGATCAAACAGACAAAGAGACCCAGTACTTC. Translated: CASSLDQTDKETQYF.